This TCR beta chain was identified in a study of blood T cell repertoires in COVID-19 (dated by TCRdb to 2018 to 2021). For the study in its entirety: Samples covering the acute and convalescent phases of COVID-19 were provided by collaborators in the United States, Italy and Spain. The material from the prospective study consisted of cDNA or gDNA derived from T cells, B-cell-depleted T cells, or PBMCs. Subjects who had been exposed to COVID-19, were actively infected with it, or had recovered from it provided the deeply sampled blood TCRbeta repertoires that made up the dataset. The repertoires were made available in a free public database intended to serve as a resource for research on the immune response to SARS-CoV-2. Samples were obtained from the ongoing ImmuneRACE study (first 160 participants) and from 1,254 subjects provided by 6 global collaborators. A de-identified subject ID, COVID-19 status, age in years and sex were almost always included in the sample metadata. Where available, HLA class I and class II types were taken from metadata supplied by the sample provider and were not determined by assay-based typing.

The CDR3, from cysteine to phenylalanine, totals 13 residues. The only DNA kept is the CDR3, 39 bases in frame from the first base. The trim is 9 bases for V and 0 bases for J, with a gap of 11 bases between the germline ends. CDR1 MNHEY and CDR2 SVGAGI were looked up in the germline V gene. The immunoSEQ Assay, a bias-controlled multiplex PCR, was used to amplify TCRbeta CDR3 regions from genomic DNA. For the original study's pipeline: Nucleated cell counts per sample were estimated from amplification of reference gene primers within the assay. To quantify the absolute abundance of each unique TCRbeta CDR3 rearrangement, sequence reads were collapsed and filtered. For each sample, productive Simpson clonality was calculated as the square root of Simpson's diversity index across productive rearrangements. TCRdb retrieved this table from immuneACCESS and kept in-frame rearrangements only. Not all clones are present; in checked studies, unresolved V genes account for under half, and no reason is known for the remainder. V and J calls and clone size are copied from that table; D and trimming were computed from the DNA. The sample profile shows approximately 390,000 clones; 87% of them were found once. Approximately 9.3% of the sample rests with the top ten.

In the case of this clone: It lacks a known antigen. The record has no base qualities; no much larger clone is one base away.

Study-wide findings and limitations: Clinical and demographic metadata were provided uncurated, with the amount varying by source and participant.

In the prospective study, participants were roughly 18 to 100 years old, resided in about two dozen geographic areas of the United States, and were enrolled through a virtual design. Cohort assignment in the prospective study relied on participant-reported clinical history from a screening survey and a study questionnaire. ImmuneRACE Cohort 3 recovered participants were defined by two consecutive negative NP/OP PCR tests, healthcare professional clearance, or symptom resolution. In the prospective study, whole blood, serum and a nasopharyngeal or oropharyngeal swab were collected from each participant by mobile phlebotomists. Participants in the prospective study had the option to provide additional blood draws and questionnaires over a roughly two-month period. Before DNA extraction, blood samples from the prospective study were shipped at room temperature or frozen.

The receptor chain draws on TRBV6-5 and TRBJ1-2; there is no confident call for the D gene. The clonotype originates from a woman in her forties or fifties who had recovered from COVID-19. The sample consisted of PBMCs or T cells enriched from blood (not recorded which). This receptor carries the CDR3 CASSDHSNYGYTF. The DNA reads as follows: TGTGCCAGTAGCGACCATTCTAACTATGGCTACACCTTC.